The 29 T cell receptor beta chains presented below share a single source sample, sequenced in a study of blood T cell repertoires in COVID-19. Profiled with immunoSEQ multiplex PCR; TCRdb holds only in-frame clones, not every one. The sample holds around 120,000 clones; approximately 85% are singletons and the top ten take 2.1%. The sample was peripheral blood. The receptor set was obtained from a human donor in a cohort sampled during active COVID-19.

This chain uses TRBV4-3 with TRBJ1-2, with 7 bases identical to TRBD1. The CDR3 is 14 residues long. Germline lookup yields CDR1 LGHNA and CDR2 YSLEER. V gave up 1 base and J gave up 7 bases; unmatched junction bases: 6. The CDR3 region has the DNA TGCGCCAGCAGCCAAGGACAGGGTGTCTTTGGCTACACCTTC. Its translation is CASSQGQGVFGYTF.

The chain recombines TRBV5-1 with TRBJ2-2; 9 bases map to TRBD1. This CDR3 spans 16 amino acids. Germline V gene sequence: CDR1 SGHRS, CDR2 YFSETQ. The J segment lost 3 bases and the V segment lost 3 bases, leaving 6 bases of the junction unmatched. As DNA, the CDR3 is TGCGCCAGCAGCTCGCCGGACAGGGGAGACACCGGGGAGCTGTTTTTT. This sequence encodes CASSSPDRGDTGELFF.

This chain connects TRBV20-1 to TRBJ2-2, with D unresolved. The CDR3 length is 11 residues. Germline V gene sequence: CDR1 DFQATT, CDR2 SNEGSKA (reference sequence). V shed 6 bases and J shed 5 bases, with 7 bases lying between them. CDR3 region: CSAPRTGELFF. The CDR3 coding sequence is TGCAGTGCCCCCCGTACCGGGGAGCTGTTTTTT.

The chain joins TRBV7-3 to TRBJ1-3, with D maybe TRBD1 (6 bases). V was shortened by 4 bases and J by 2 bases, with 12 bases between the two germline ends. This CDR3 is 15 amino acids long. Germline CDR1 SGHTA, CDR2 FQGTGA. CDR3 region: CASSSMGGPGNTIYF. CDR3 nucleotides: TGTGCCAGCAGCTCTATGGGGGGGCCTGGAAACACCATATATTTT.

V usage is TRBV9 and J usage is TRBJ2-2; D uncertain. This CDR3 region has 13 residues. In germline, CDR1 is SGDLS, CDR2 YYNGEE. V was cut by 6 bases and J by 4 bases, with 10 bases left in between. This chain's CDR3 is CASTTSGTGELFF. In DNA, the CDR3 is TGTGCCAGCACCACTTCGGGCACCGGGGAGCTGTTTTTT.

J is TRBJ2-3 and V is TRBV18; D ambiguous. Trimming stripped 2 bases from V and 0 bases from J, with 9 bases between. The CDR3 runs 15 residues. Germline values: CDR1 KGHSH, CDR2 LQKENI. CDR3 protein: CASSPMAASTDTQYF. The CDR3 bases are TGTGCCAGCTCACCAATGGCGGCTAGCACAGATACGCAGTATTTT.

This chain uses TRBV7-9 with TRBJ2-5; D unresolved. V lost 5 bases to trimming and J lost 1 base, with 8 bases between them. This CDR3 region has 13 residues. Germline V gives CDR1 SEHNR, CDR2 FQNEAQ (reference sequence). CDR3 bases: TGTGCCAGCAGCCTCGGAGCCCAAGAGACCCAGTACTTC. Residues: CASSLGAQETQYF.

This chain connects TRBV5-6 to TRBJ2-6; D might be TRBD2 (6 bases). Per germline, CDR1 SGHDT and CDR2 YYEEEE. The CDR3 consists of 19 residues. V dropped 3 bases and J dropped 0 bases, with 19 bases sitting between them. The CDR3 coding sequence is TGTGCCAGCAGCTCGCCGGGAGTCCTATTGATCTCTGGGGCCAACGTCCTGACTTTC. This codes for CASSSPGVLLISGANVLTF.

This clone has only one observation. This chain joins TRBV6-6 and TRBJ1-2; D is possibly TRBD1 (6 bases). The germline V gene has CDR1 MNHNY and CDR2 SVGAGI (reference sequence). The CDR3 consists of 16 residues. The V end lost 8 bases, the J end lost 1 base, and 20 bases lay between the germline ends. CDR3: CASYERGQGINYGYTF. In DNA form, the CDR3 reads TGTGCCAGCTATGAACGCGGGCAGGGGATTAACTATGGCTACACCTTC.

The gene calls are TRBV30 and TRBJ1-4, with 7 bases aligning to TRBD1. Germline V gene sequence: CDR1 GTSNPN, CDR2 SVGIG (reference sequence). V dropped 6 bases and J dropped 6; count of bases not matched to a gene: 7. This CDR3 has 13 amino acids. CDR3 sequence reads: CACNRGADEKLFF. The CDR3 nucleotides read TGTGCCTGCAACAGGGGAGCGGATGAAAAACTGTTTTTT.

V is TRBV6-6 and J is TRBJ1-4, with D unclear. Per the germline V gene, CDR1 is MNHNY and CDR2 is SVGAGI (reference sequence). The V end lost 5 bases, the J end lost 7 bases, and 17 bases lay between the germline ends. The CDR3 runs 15 residues. CDR3 protein: CASSPTATPIEKLFF. CDR3 DNA sequence: TGTGCCAGCAGTCCTACAGCTACCCCAATTGAAAAACTGTTTTTT.

This chain links TRBV6-5 with TRBJ2-3, with 9 bases lining up with TRBD1. The CDR3 extends over 15 amino acids. Trimming took 5 bases from V and 4 from J; bases not matched to a gene: 7. Germline lookup yields CDR1 MNHEY and CDR2 SVGAGI. DNA of the CDR3: TGTGCCAGCAGTCAACAGGGGGCGCCGGCAGATACGCAGTATTTT. Protein: CASSQQGAPADTQYF.

The chain employs TRBV19 and TRBJ1-6, with 7 bases matching TRBD1. V shed 9 bases and J 6 bases; nucleotides not matched to a gene: 8. CDR3 length equals 14 residues. CDR1 LNHDA and CDR2 SQIVND come from the germline V gene (reference sequence). The CDR3 protein is CASARQGPNSPLHF. The DNA of the CDR3 is TGTGCCAGCGCGAGACAGGGCCCTAATTCACCCCTCCACTTT.

This chain uses TRBV18 with TRBJ2-1; 10 bases are shared with TRBD2. Trimming cost V 2 bases and J 8 bases; bases outside gene matches: 9. CDR3 length equals 16 residues. Per the germline V gene, CDR1 is KGHSH and CDR2 is LQKENI. The CDR3 loop is CASSPAGLAKFDEQFF. In nucleotides, the CDR3 is TGTGCCAGCTCACCAGCGGGACTAGCGAAATTCGATGAGCAGTTCTTC.

The count of this clone is one. The V gene is TRBV9, the J gene TRBJ2-3; 9 nucleotides agree with TRBD2. The CDR3 runs 16 residues. V shed 0 bases, J shed 4 bases, and the junction held 6 bases outside the gene matches. From germline, CDR1 is SGDLS and CDR2 YYNGEE. The CDR3 is CASSVVGGGAPDTQYF. DNA for the CDR3: TGTGCCAGCAGCGTAGTTGGCGGGGGGGCGCCAGATACGCAGTATTTT.

J is TRBJ1-1 and V is TRBV7-9; D may be TRBD1 (6 bases). The CDR3 length is 18 residues. Per germline, CDR1 SEHNR and CDR2 FQNEAQ (reference sequence). V was shortened by 7 bases and J by 0 bases, with 24 bases between the two germline ends. The CDR3 is CASTPPTGIAKLNTEAFF. The CDR3, as DNA: TGTGCCAGCACGCCGCCTACAGGGATCGCAAAATTGAACACTGAAGCTTTCTTT.

The chain has TRBV6-5 and TRBJ2-1; D is undetermined. The V and J ends lost 0 bases and 3 bases respectively, with 6 bases between them. The CDR3 is made up of 14 amino acids. Looked up from germline, CDR1 is MNHEY and CDR2 is SVGAGI. CDR3 nucleotide sequence: TGTGCCAGCAGTTACTCGACTGTCTACAATGAGCAGTTCTTC. Translation gives CASSYSTVYNEQFF.

V and J are TRBV28 and TRBJ2-7, with D possibly matching TRBD2 (6 bases). V was trimmed by 6 bases and J by 4 bases, leaving 19 bases between them. In germline, CDR1 is MDHEN, CDR2 SYDVKM. CDR3 size: 15 residues. The CDR3 region has the DNA TGTGCCAGCAGACCCCGGGACTTTCAGGATTACGAGCAGTACTTC. Protein: CASRPRDFQDYEQYF. Combining the CDR3 with reference TRBV28 and TRBJ2-7 gives the whole variable domain DVKVTQSSRYLVKRTGEKVFLECVQDMDHENMFWYRQDPGLGLRLIYFSYDVKMKEKGDIPEGYSVSREKKERFSLILESASTNQTSMYLCASRPRDFQDYEQYFGPGTRLTVT.

The chain is built from TRBV7-3 and TRBJ2-2; D is perhaps TRBD2 (6 bases). Trimming stripped 2 bases from V and 2 bases from J, with 6 bases between. The CDR3 sequence is 14 residues long. The germline CDR1 and CDR2 sequences are SGHTA and FQGTGA. Here the CDR3 reads CASSLGLNTGELFF. For the CDR3, the DNA is TGTGCCAGCAGCTTAGGACTAAACACCGGGGAGCTGTTTTTT. Drawing the rest from reference TRBV7-3 and TRBJ2-2, the complete variable domain is GAGVSQTPSNKVTEKGKYVELRCDPISGHTALYWYRQSLGQGPEFLIYFQGTGAADDSGLPNDRFFAVRPEGSVSTLKIQRTERGDSAVYLCASSLGLNTGELFFGEGSRLTVL.

The J gene is TRBJ1-6, the V gene TRBV27; D is perhaps TRBD1 (6 bases). The CDR3 loop spans 12 amino acids. In germline, CDR1 is MNHEY, CDR2 SMNVEV (reference sequence). Trimming shortened V by 4 bases and J by 9 bases, and 7 bases separated the two germline ends. CDR3 in DNA: TGTGCCAGCAGTTCCAGGGGTTCACCCCTCCACTTT. This encodes CASSSRGSPLHF.

This clone showed up just once. This sequence joins TRBV28 and TRBJ1-1; perhaps TRBD1 as D (5 bases). Trimming removed 6 bases from V and 11 bases from J, with 16 bases in between. Germline V gene lookup returns CDR1 MDHEN and CDR2 SYDVKM. CDR3 length: 12 amino acids. CDR3 protein: CASSRDSGWAFF. CDR3 bases: TGTGCCAGCAGCCGGGACTCCGGGTGGGCTTTCTTT.

V is TRBV21-1 and J is TRBJ1-5. TRBV21-1 counts as a pseudogene. CDR3 length equals 19 residues. CDR3 sequence reads: CASSKASRGGRCQDQPQHF. The CDR3 DNA is TGTGCCAGCAGCAAAGCGTCCCGGGGGGGGCGCTGTCAAGATCAGCCCCAGCATTTT.

This clone was seen only once. The V gene is TRBV28, the J gene TRBJ1-2, with D perhaps TRBD1 (5 bases). CDR1 MDHEN and CDR2 SYDVKM come from the germline V gene. V lost 5 bases and J 0 bases, leaving 10 bases between the germline ends. This CDR3 has 14 amino acids. CDR3 sequence (DNA): TGTGCCAGCAGTCCTCTGGGGCCTAACTATGGCTACACCTTC. It specifies CASSPLGPNYGYTF.

The J gene is TRBJ2-2, the V gene TRBV5-1, with D possibly being TRBD1 (6 bases). V shed 0 bases and J shed 5 bases, with 20 bases lying between them. The CDR3 length is 18 residues. CDR1 SGHRS and CDR2 YFSETQ come from the germline V gene. The CDR3 DNA is TGCGCCAGCAGCTTGGACCCCCGCCGGGACACTAAAACCGGGGAGCTGTTTTTT. Its protein is CASSLDPRRDTKTGELFF. Using reference TRBV5-1 and TRBJ2-2 for the parts outside the CDR3, the full variable domain is KAGVTQTPRYLIKTRGQQVTLSCSPISGHRSVSWYQQTPGQGLQFLFEYFSETQRNKGNFPGRFSGRQFSNSRSEMNVSTLELGDSALYLCASSLDPRRDTKTGELFFGEGSRLTVL.

The rearrangement links TRBV11-2 to TRBJ2-1; D unresolved. CDR1 and CDR2 from the germline V gene are SGHAT and FQNNGV. The ends were cut back, 5 bases at V and 0 bases at J, with 11 bases in the middle. The CDR3 is made up of 15 amino acids. The chain's CDR3 is CASSLRLSSYNEQFF. The CDR3 region has the DNA TGTGCCAGCAGCCTCAGGTTGAGCTCCTACAATGAGCAGTTCTTC.

The chain uses TRBV3-1 (or the pseudogene TRBV3-2) and TRBJ2-1; 10 bases match TRBD2. CDR3 length equals 15 residues. J was trimmed by 5 bases and V by 3 bases; bases with no gene match: 4. The V gene's germline CDR1 is LGHDT and CDR2 YNNKEL (reference sequence). The CDR3 coding sequence is TGTGCCAGCAGCCAGGGACTAGCGTCTAACAATGAGCAGTTCTTC. It yields the protein CASSQGLASNNEQFF.

J is TRBJ2-4 and V is TRBV6-2 or TRBV6-3; no reliable D call. CDR3 length equals 12 residues. V was trimmed by 0 bases and J by 8 bases, leaving 5 bases between them. Germline lookup yields CDR1 MNHEY and CDR2 SVGEGT. As DNA, the CDR3 is TGTGCCAGCAGTTACTCTCCATACATTCAGTACTTC. This codes for CASSYSPYIQYF.

This clone came up once. The chain is built from TRBV3-1 (or the pseudogene TRBV3-2) and TRBJ1-5; D is undetermined. V was cut by 0 bases and J by 6 bases, with 6 bases left in between. The CDR3 runs 13 residues. Germline assignment: CDR1 LGHDT and CDR2 YNNKEL (reference sequence). CDR3 coding DNA: TGTGCCAGCAGCCAAGATTATAGTCAGCCCCAGCATTTT. Protein sequence: CASSQDYSQPQHF.

The chain couples TRBV3-1 (or the pseudogene TRBV3-2) to TRBJ1-2; TRBD1 aligns across 7 bases. This CDR3 comprises 13 residues. Germline V gene lookup returns CDR1 LGHDT and CDR2 YNNKEL (reference sequence). Germline trimming cut 3 bases from V and 6 bases from J; bases unmatched to any gene: 4. The CDR3 sequence is CASSHRQGDGYTF. The CDR3 region has the DNA TGTGCCAGCAGCCACAGGCAGGGGGATGGCTACACCTTC.